This TCR beta chain came from a study of blood T cell repertoires in COVID-19 (TCRdb year 2020). About the study as a whole: The collaborator samples originated in the United States, Italy and Spain and spanned the acute and convalescent phases of COVID-19. Samples were obtained from the ongoing ImmuneRACE study (first 160 participants) and from some 1,300 subjects provided by 6 global collaborators. The sample metadata nearly always contained a de-identified subject ID, COVID-19 status, age in years and sex. Where available, HLA class I and class II types were obtained from metadata supplied by the sample provider rather than from assay-based typing. Subjects who had been exposed to COVID-19, were actively infected with it, or had recovered from it provided the deeply sampled blood TCRbeta repertoires that made up the dataset. The repertoires were released in a freely available public database intended as a resource for research on the immune response to SARS-CoV-2. The material from the prospective study consisted of cDNA or gDNA derived from T cells, B-cell-depleted T cells, or PBMCs.

In the prospective study, participants were about 18 to 95 years old, resided in around 25 geographic areas of the United States, and were enrolled through a virtual design. To assign participants to cohorts, the prospective study relied on clinical history that participants themselves reported in a screening survey and a study questionnaire. ImmuneRACE Cohort 3 recovered participants were defined by two consecutive negative NP/OP PCR tests, healthcare professional clearance, or symptom resolution. In the prospective study, whole blood, serum and a nasopharyngeal or oropharyngeal swab were collected from each participant by mobile phlebotomists. Additional blood draws and questionnaires over an approximately two-month period could optionally be provided by prospective study participants. Prospective study blood samples were shipped either frozen or at room temperature before DNA extraction. On this clone: Its antigen is unknown. There are no base qualities to consult, and no much larger clone falls within one base.

What the study reported, not specific to this receptor: The amount of clinical and demographic metadata varied by source and participant and was provided uncurated.

The CDR3 runs 14 residues from the cysteine to the phenylalanine. Of all the DNA, just the CDR3 is kept, 42 bases in frame from base 1. V and J lose 6 bases and 5 bases, and a span of 11 bases separates them. The germline V gene supplies CDR1 MNHEY and CDR2 SVGAGI. TCRbeta CDR3 regions were amplified from genomic DNA using the immunoSEQ Assay, a bias-controlled multiplex PCR. The paper's processing steps were these. Within the assay, amplification of reference gene primers was used to estimate how many nucleated cells each sample contained. To quantify the absolute abundance of each unique TCRbeta CDR3 rearrangement, sequence reads were collapsed and filtered. Productive Simpson clonality was computed per sample as the square root of Simpson's diversity index over productive rearrangements. TCRdb provides this immuneACCESS table in a form limited to in-frame rearrangements. Some clones are lacking; in checked studies, under half of them reflect an unresolved V gene, and why the rest are absent is not known. From that table come the V and J calls and clone size; the DNA was used to work out D and trimming. The sample table shows approximately 230,000 clones, and 65% to 90% are seen once. The ten largest account for roughly 16% of the sample.

The sequencing input was PBMCs or T cells enriched from blood (not recorded which). This receptor was obtained from a man aged 18 to 29 who had recovered from COVID-19. Recombination linked TRBV6-5 to TRBJ1-6; TRBD1 is possibly the D segment (6 matching bases). The bases read TGTGCCAGCAGCCGACAGGCAGATAATTCACCCCTCCACTTT. Its translation reads: CASSRQADNSPLHF.